This T cell receptor beta chain emerged from a study of a mutant IDH1 vaccine in newly diagnosed glioma. Study details: Patients, over weeks 1, 3, 5, 7, 11, 15, 19 and 23, received a total of eight vaccinations. With temozolomide cycles, or 4-6 weeks after radiotherapy alone, vaccination was started. Sex among treated patients split 62.5% male, roughly 40% female; mean age was approximately 40 years. Every participant had undergone radiotherapy, temozolomide, or both before, and most underwent both.

TCRdb's copy holds only in-frame clones and misses some; the assay was immunoSEQ multiplex PCR. This table holds 110,000 or so clones, roughly 90% found once. CDR3 length: 13 residues. V lost 4 bases, J lost 9 bases, and 15 bases lay in between. Germline V CDR1 and CDR2: MNHEY, SVGAGI. Time point noted: week 11, during vaccination. It was 300 ug of mutant IDH1 20-mer peptide that made up each vaccine dose, given with topical imiquimod. A remark on this clone: What it recognizes is unknown.

Specimen: PBMCs, collected from a glioma patient whose treatment included an IDH1 peptide vaccine. This TCR was recovered from a woman between 45 and 65 years old with glioma. The chain has TRBV6-5 and TRBJ1-2; no definite D call. Here the CDR3 DNA reads TGTGCCAGCAGTTCCCGACTGATTAGGCGCTACACCTTC. This gives the protein CASSSRLIRRYTF.